This paragraph covers one T cell receptor beta chain sequence. The sample belongs to a study of blood T cell repertoires in COVID-19. Study at large: The study drew acute and convalescent COVID-19 samples from the United States, Italy and Spain. T cells, B-cell-depleted T cells, or PBMCs provided the cDNA or gDNA that served as material.

In the original analysis: Amplification with reference gene primers provided the estimates of nucleated cell counts. Sequenced by immunoSEQ multiplex PCR; TCRdb stores in-frame clones only, minus some. V and J calls and clone size are given by that table; D and trimming were obtained from the DNA. This sample has some 96,000 clones; approximately 81% occur once, and the top ten carry around 13%. Germline values: CDR1 KGHSH, CDR2 LQKENI. CDR3 length equals 16 residues. With 3 bases removed from V and 1 base from J, the gap between germline ends came to 13 bases. This receptor was identified in a human donor in a cohort sampled during active COVID-19. Source material: peripheral blood. The rearrangement links TRBV18 to TRBJ2-4; no clear D gene. The CDR3 DNA reads TGTGCCAGCTCACCCGCCCAGGCTGTCGCCAAAAACATTCAGTACTTC. This translates into CASSPAQAVAKNIQYF.